The sequence of this T cell receptor (beta chain) was determined in a study of OX40 agonist ivuxolimab in advanced cancers. The overall study: People in dose escalation had one of these cancers: hepatocellular carcinoma, melanoma, renal cell or head and neck cancer. Study-wide points: Clonal expansion by week 6 occurred in CD4+ and CD8+ blood T cells (at 0.1 to 3.0 mg/kg).

The ends lost 0 bases at V and 7 bases at J; junction bases unmatched: 6. Germline CDR1 reads SGHNT; CDR2 reads YYREEE (reference sequence). This CDR3 comprises 15 residues. Libraries were prepared by immunoSEQ multiplex PCR; TCRdb keeps only in-frame clonotypes and omits some of them. The sample has some 69,000 clones, about three quarters seen once; the top ten hold around 2.3%. As to this clone: The antigen is undetermined.

The material sequenced was CD4+ or CD8+ T cells sorted from blood, taken in a trial of the OX40 agonist ivuxolimab. This sequence joins TRBV5-4 and TRBJ2-2, with 7 bases identical to TRBD2. This TCR was recovered from an adult with an advanced solid tumor such as melanoma, head and neck, liver or kidney cancer. The CDR3 is CASSLETGGSGELFF. CDR3 bases: TGTGCCAGCAGCTTGGAGACGGGGGGAAGCGGGGAGCTGTTTTTT.